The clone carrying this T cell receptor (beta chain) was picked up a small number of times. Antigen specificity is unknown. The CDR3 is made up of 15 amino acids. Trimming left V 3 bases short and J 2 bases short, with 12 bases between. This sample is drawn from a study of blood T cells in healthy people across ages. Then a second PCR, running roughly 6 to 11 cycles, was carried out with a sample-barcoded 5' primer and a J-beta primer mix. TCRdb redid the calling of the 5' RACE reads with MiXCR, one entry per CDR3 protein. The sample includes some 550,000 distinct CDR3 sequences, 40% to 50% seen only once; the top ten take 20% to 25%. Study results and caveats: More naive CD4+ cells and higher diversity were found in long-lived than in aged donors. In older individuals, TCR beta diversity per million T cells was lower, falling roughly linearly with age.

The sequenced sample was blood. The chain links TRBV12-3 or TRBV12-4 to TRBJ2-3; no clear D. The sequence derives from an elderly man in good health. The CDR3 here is CASSFPGDITDTQYF. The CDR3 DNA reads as TGTGCCAGCAGTTTTCCGGGCGACATCACAGATACGCAGTATTTT.